This passage covers 8 T cell receptor beta chains from one sample sequenced in a study of blood T cells in healthy people across ages. With a J-beta primer mix and a sample-barcoded 5' primer, a second PCR ran about 6 to 11 cycles. TCRdb passed the 5' RACE reads through MiXCR, listing each CDR3 protein once. The sample yields about 830,000 distinct CDR3 sequences, 62% seen once. Input material: blood. All receptors derive from a man aged 25 to 40 in good health.

A note on this clonotype: This may stem from a read error, because a much larger clone lies one nucleotide away. The chain recombines TRBV6-2 or TRBV6-3 with TRBJ2-7; the D gene could be TRBD1 or TRBD2 (5 bases each). V lost 2 bases and J 2 bases, leaving 13 bases between the germline ends. In germline, CDR1 is MNHEY, CDR2 SVGEGT. The CDR3 runs to 15 residues. This CDR3 reads CASSYARDGPYEQYF. The DNA of the CDR3 is TGTGCCAGCAGTTACGCCCGGGACGGACCCTACGAGCAGTACTTC.

The gene calls are TRBV20-1 and TRBJ2-3, with 13 bases that match TRBD2. The junction had 9 bases not matched to a gene; V was cut back by 2 bases and J by 4 bases. The germline V gene encodes CDR1 DFQATT and CDR2 SNEGSKA (reference sequence). The CDR3 contains 17 residues. The CDR3 DNA sequence: TGCAGTGCTAGACCCTTCGGGACTAGCGGGGAGTCAGATACGCAGTATTTT. Translating gives CSARPFGTSGESDTQYF.

The V call is TRBV2, the J call TRBJ1-5; D uncertain. Trimming pared 7 bases from V and 12 bases from J, leaving 16 bases between. Germline CDR1 SNHLY, CDR2 FYNNEI. The CDR3 contains 12 residues. CDR3 sequence: CASTPDRSHQHF. The DNA of the CDR3 is TGTGCCAGCACCCCGGACCGCTCGCACCAGCATTTT.

The rearrangement uses TRBV7-3 and TRBJ1-2; TRBD1 matches at 10 bases. Germline-derived CDR1 and CDR2 are SGHTA and FQGTGA. V was clipped by 4 bases and J by 3 bases; unmatched bases: 5. This CDR3 region has 15 residues. This CDR3 is CASSSTGGGYYGYTF. The CDR3 nucleotides read TGTGCCAGCAGCTCGACAGGGGGCGGGTACTATGGCTACACCTTC.

The chain joins TRBV6-2 or TRBV6-3 to TRBJ2-5, with D tentatively TRBD1 (5 bases). In germline, CDR1 is MNHEY, CDR2 SVGEGT. The CDR3 is made up of 15 amino acids. The V and J ends lost 0 bases and 0 bases respectively, with 8 bases between them. For the CDR3, the DNA is TGTGCCAGCAGTTACTCCAGGGTGTACCAAGAGACCCAGTACTTC. Residues: CASSYSRVYQETQYF.

CDR3 loop: CSARDTRGTYNSPLHF. In DNA, the CDR3 is TGCAGTGCTAGAGATACCAGGGGGACCTATAATTCACCCCTCCACTTT. The chain employs TRBV20-1 and TRBJ1-6; TRBD1 matches at 7 bases. The length of the CDR3 is 16 residues. The ends lost 0 bases at V and 2 bases at J; junction bases unmatched: 4. Per the germline V gene, CDR1 is DFQATT and CDR2 is SNEGSKA (reference sequence).

The gene calls are TRBV27 and TRBJ1-1; D is possibly TRBD1 (6 bases). Germline V gene data show CDR1 as MNHEY and CDR2 as SMNVEV (reference sequence). V lost 5 bases, J lost 4 bases, and 14 bases lay in between. CDR3 length equals 14 residues. CDR3: CASSPRGQFTEAFF. CDR3 nucleotides: TGTGCCAGCAGTCCACGCGGACAGTTCACTGAAGCTTTCTTT.

This clonotype has just a few counts. The V call is TRBV15, the J call TRBJ2-5; 7 positions match TRBD1. Per germline, CDR1 LNHNV and CDR2 YYDKDF (reference sequence). CDR3 length: 16 amino acids. Unmatched junction bases numbered 6, after V lost 0 bases and J lost 2 bases. CDR3 amino acids: CATSRDSGQLQETQYF. The CDR3 coding sequence is TGTGCCACCAGCAGAGATTCGGGACAGTTACAAGAGACCCAGTACTTC.